A single sample is the source of the 13 T cell receptor beta chains below, sequenced in a study of vaccination and CD4 T cells after COVID-19. These receptors have no identified antigens. CD4+ T cells that had been cultured provided DNA sequenced with the Oncomine TCR Beta short-read assay. TCRdb re-called the PCR reads through MiXCR, storing one row per CDR3 protein. The sample records 3,500 to 5,500 distinct CDR3 sequences, around 68% being singletons. Treatment meaning: approximately 9-day PBMC culture with coronavirus spike peptide pools or control peptides (ViraFEST assay). The sample was CD4+ T cells from blood, cultured in vitro. The origin of the receptors is a human donor who had recovered from COVID-19.

This rearrangement joins TRBV7-3 to TRBJ1-2, with TRBD1 matching over 8 bases. Trimming cost V 4 bases and J 0 bases; bases outside gene matches: 10. In germline, CDR1 is SGHTA, CDR2 FQGTGA. CDR3 length: 17 amino acids. CDR3 residues: CASSSRTGRGANYGYTF. The CDR3 DNA reads TGTGCCAGCAGCTCGAGGACAGGGAGGGGGGCTAACTATGGCTACACCTTC.

The chain recombines TRBV7-2 with TRBJ2-5, with 7 nucleotides matching TRBD2. V shed 3 bases, J shed 4 bases, and the junction held 5 bases outside the gene matches. The CDR3 length is 14 residues. Germline V lookup: CDR1 SGHTA, CDR2 FQGNSA. CDR3 protein: CASSFSPGGETQYF. CDR3 bases: TGTGCCAGCAGCTTCTCTCCGGGAGGAGAGACCCAGTACTTC.

The chain couples TRBV7-6 to TRBJ1-1; D is unresolved. CDR1 and CDR2 (germline): SGHVS, FNYEAQ. The CDR3 has 13 amino acids. The ends were cut back, 3 bases at V and 6 bases at J, with 11 bases in the middle. The CDR3 coding sequence is TGTGCCAGCAGCTTTGGTATGGGAGCTGAAGCTTTCTTT. Amino acid sequence: CASSFGMGAEAFF. Combining the CDR3 with reference TRBV7-6 and TRBJ1-1 gives the whole variable domain GAGVSQSPRYKVTKRGQDVALRCDPISGHVSLYWYRQALGQGPEFLTYFNYEAQQDKSGLPNDRFSAERPEGSISTLTIQRTEQRDSAMYRCASSFGMGAEAFFGQGTRLTVV.

The V gene is TRBV6-1, the J gene TRBJ1-5, with D possibly being TRBD1 (6 bases). The CDR3 sequence is 15 residues long. Germline V lookup: CDR1 MNHNS, CDR2 SASEGT. V was pared by 5 bases and J by 5 bases, with 16 bases between. CDR3 nucleotides: TGTGCCAGCAGTCCGGGCGGGGGCCCGGATCAGCCCCAGCATTTT. Translating gives CASSPGGGPDQPQHF.

By proportion, this clonotype is medium-sized (0.01 to 0.1%). CDR3 DNA sequence: TGTGCCAGCAGCTCTTACAATCAGCCCCAGCATTTT. Its protein product is CASSSYNQPQHF. The chain has TRBV7-2 and TRBJ1-5; D is ambiguous. Trimming removed 4 bases at V and 3 bases at J, with 4 bases between. The germline V gene encodes CDR1 SGHTA and CDR2 FQGNSA. The CDR3 runs to 12 residues.

The rearrangement uses TRBV6-1 and TRBJ1-1; possibly TRBD1 for D (5 bases). Trimming removed 8 bases at V and 3 bases at J, with 19 bases between. The CDR3 consists of 15 residues. From germline, CDR1 is MNHNS and CDR2 SASEGT. The CDR3 sequence is CASLAGRGAYTEAFF. In DNA, the CDR3 is TGTGCCAGCCTCGCCGGTAGGGGCGCGTACACTGAAGCTTTCTTT.

This clonotype has just one count. The chain couples TRBV7-9 to TRBJ1-2; maybe TRBD1 (6 bases). Germline V CDR1 and CDR2: SEHNR, FQNEAQ (reference sequence). The CDR3 contains 15 residues. Deletions cut 1 base from V and 6 bases from J, with 15 bases between. CDR3 DNA: TGTGCCAGCAGCTTAGTAGGGGGATACGAAAATGGCTACACCTTC. The encoded protein is CASSLVGGYENGYTF.

This chain connects TRBV20-1 to TRBJ1-6; no clear D gene. V lost 3 bases to trimming and J lost 13 bases, with 16 bases between them. Germline-derived CDR1 and CDR2 are DFQATT and SNEGSKA (reference sequence). The CDR3 loop spans 13 amino acids. CDR3 loop: CSARQSGIGPLHF. CDR3 bases: TGCAGTGCTAGGCAGTCAGGAATTGGGCCCCTCCACTTT.

This rearrangement joins TRBV28 to TRBJ1-1; D remains ambiguous. The germline CDR1 and CDR2 sequences are MDHEN and SYDVKM. This CDR3 spans 13 amino acids. With 3 bases removed from V and 7 bases from J, the gap between germline ends came to 12 bases. The CDR3 reads CASSFNPTVEAFF. The CDR3 DNA follows: TGTGCCAGCAGTTTTAATCCAACGGTTGAAGCTTTCTTT.

The chain is built from TRBV5-1 and TRBJ1-2; 9 bases match TRBD1. The CDR3 runs 15 residues. Trimming took 1 base from V and 4 from J; bases not matched to a gene: 5. CDR1 and CDR2 (germline): SGHRS, YFSETQ. The DNA of the CDR3 is TGCGCCAGCAGCTTGACCACGACAGGGGGCTATGGCTACACCTTC. It codes for CASSLTTTGGYGYTF.

The rearrangement uses TRBV20-1 and TRBJ2-6, with unresolved D. V lost 6 bases and J lost 0, with 9 bases in between. Looked up from germline, CDR1 is DFQATT and CDR2 is SNEGSKA (reference sequence). CDR3 length: 14 amino acids. CDR3 region: CSAPAVSGANVLTF. The CDR3 DNA sequence: TGCAGTGCGCCGGCAGTCTCTGGGGCCAACGTCCTGACTTTC.

This clonotype came up a few times. The chain uses TRBV6-5 and TRBJ1-2; D may be TRBD1 (5 bases). The ends were cut back, 4 bases at V and 4 bases at J, with 10 bases in the middle. Germline CDR1 is MNHEY and CDR2 is SVGAGI. This CDR3 has 13 residues. CDR3 loop: CASSWGTGYGYTF. In DNA, the CDR3 is TGTGCCAGCAGTTGGGGTACAGGCTATGGCTACACCTTC.

The chain has TRBV7-9 and TRBJ2-3; 7 nucleotides match TRBD2. This CDR3 is 14 amino acids long. V lost 5 bases, J lost 3 bases, and 5 bases stayed unmatched. The germline gives CDR1 SEHNR, CDR2 FQNEAQ (reference sequence). CDR3 region: CASSAEGLTDTQYF. As DNA, the CDR3 is TGTGCCAGCAGCGCGGAGGGACTAACAGATACGCAGTATTTT.